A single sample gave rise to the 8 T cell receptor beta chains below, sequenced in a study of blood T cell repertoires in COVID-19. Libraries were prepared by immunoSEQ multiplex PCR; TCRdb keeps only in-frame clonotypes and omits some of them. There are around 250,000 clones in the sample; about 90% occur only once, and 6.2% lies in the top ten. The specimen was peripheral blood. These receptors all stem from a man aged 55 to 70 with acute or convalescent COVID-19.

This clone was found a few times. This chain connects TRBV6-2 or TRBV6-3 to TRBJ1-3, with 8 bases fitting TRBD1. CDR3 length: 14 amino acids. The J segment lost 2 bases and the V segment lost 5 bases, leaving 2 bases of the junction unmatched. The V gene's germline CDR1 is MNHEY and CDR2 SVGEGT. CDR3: CASSRGQAGNTIYF. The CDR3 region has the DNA TGTGCCAGCAGTCGGGGACAGGCTGGAAACACCATATATTTT.

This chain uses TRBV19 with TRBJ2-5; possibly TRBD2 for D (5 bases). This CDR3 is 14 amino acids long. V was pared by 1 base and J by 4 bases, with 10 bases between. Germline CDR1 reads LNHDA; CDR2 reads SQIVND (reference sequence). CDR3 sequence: CASSIGAGAETQYF. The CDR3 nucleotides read TGTGCCAGTAGTATAGGGGCGGGCGCAGAGACCCAGTACTTC.

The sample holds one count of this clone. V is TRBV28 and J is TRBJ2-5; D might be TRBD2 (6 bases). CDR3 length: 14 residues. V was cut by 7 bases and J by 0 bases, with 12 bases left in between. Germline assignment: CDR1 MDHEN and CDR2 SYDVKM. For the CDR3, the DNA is TGTGCCAGCACCGGAGGAGGGGACCAAGAGACCCAGTACTTC. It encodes CASTGGGDQETQYF.

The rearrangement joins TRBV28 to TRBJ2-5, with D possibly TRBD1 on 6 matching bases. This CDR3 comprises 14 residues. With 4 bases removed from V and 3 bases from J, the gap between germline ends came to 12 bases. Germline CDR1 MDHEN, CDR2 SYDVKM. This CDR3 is CASSSFGTKETQYF. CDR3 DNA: TGTGCCAGCAGTTCCTTCGGGACAAAAGAGACCCAGTACTTC.

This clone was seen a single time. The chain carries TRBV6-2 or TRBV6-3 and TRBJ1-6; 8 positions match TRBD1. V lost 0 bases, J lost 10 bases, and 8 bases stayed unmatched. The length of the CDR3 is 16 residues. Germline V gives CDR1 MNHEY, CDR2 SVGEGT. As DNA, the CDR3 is TGTGCCAGCAGTTACTCGCACGGGACAGGAGGATCACCCCTCCACTTT. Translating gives CASSYSHGTGGSPLHF.

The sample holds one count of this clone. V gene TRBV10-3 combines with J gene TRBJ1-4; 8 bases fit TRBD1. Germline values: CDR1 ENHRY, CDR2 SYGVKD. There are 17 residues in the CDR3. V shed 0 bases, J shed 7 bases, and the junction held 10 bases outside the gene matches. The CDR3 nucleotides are TGTGCCATCAGTGAGTCCCGAAGACAGGGGCAGAGTGAAAAACTGTTTTTT. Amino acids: CAISESRRQGQSEKLFF.

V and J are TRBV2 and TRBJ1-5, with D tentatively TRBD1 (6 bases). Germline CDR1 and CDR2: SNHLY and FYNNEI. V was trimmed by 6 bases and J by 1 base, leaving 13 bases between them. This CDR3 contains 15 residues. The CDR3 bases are TGTGCCAGCAGGCCAGACAGGCTAAGCAATCAGCCCCAGCATTTT. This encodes CASRPDRLSNQPQHF.

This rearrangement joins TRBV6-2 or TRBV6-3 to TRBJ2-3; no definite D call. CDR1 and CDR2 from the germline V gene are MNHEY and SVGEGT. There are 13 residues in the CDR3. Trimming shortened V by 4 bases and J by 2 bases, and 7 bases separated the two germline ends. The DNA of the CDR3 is TGTGCCAGCAGTTTCAGGAACACAGATACGCAGTATTTT. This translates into CASSFRNTDTQYF.